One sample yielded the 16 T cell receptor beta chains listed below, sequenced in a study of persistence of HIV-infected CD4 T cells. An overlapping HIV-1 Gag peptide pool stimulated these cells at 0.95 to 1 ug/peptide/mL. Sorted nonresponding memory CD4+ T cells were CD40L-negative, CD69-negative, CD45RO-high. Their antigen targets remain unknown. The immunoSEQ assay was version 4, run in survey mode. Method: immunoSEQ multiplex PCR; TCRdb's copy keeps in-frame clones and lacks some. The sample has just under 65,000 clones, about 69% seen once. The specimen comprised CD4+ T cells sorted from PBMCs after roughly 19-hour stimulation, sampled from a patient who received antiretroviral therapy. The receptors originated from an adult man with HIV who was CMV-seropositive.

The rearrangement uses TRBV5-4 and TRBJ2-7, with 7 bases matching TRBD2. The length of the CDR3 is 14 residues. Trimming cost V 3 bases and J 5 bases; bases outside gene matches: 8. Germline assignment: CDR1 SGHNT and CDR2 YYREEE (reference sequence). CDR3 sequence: CASSSRGGRNEQYF. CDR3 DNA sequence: TGTGCCAGCAGCTCCCGGGGAGGGCGTAACGAGCAGTACTTC.

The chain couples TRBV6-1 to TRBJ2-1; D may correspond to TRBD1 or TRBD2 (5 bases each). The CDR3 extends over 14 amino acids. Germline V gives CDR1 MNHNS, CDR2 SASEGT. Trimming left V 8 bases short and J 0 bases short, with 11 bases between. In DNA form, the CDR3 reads TGTGCCAGCGGGACCCTCAGCTCCTACAATGAGCAGTTCTTC. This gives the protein CASGTLSSYNEQFF.

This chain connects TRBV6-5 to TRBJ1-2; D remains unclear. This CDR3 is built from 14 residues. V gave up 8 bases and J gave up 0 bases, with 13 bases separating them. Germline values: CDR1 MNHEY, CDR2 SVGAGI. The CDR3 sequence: CASEGLVSNYGYTF. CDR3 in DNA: TGTGCCAGCGAGGGATTAGTTTCTAACTATGGCTACACCTTC.

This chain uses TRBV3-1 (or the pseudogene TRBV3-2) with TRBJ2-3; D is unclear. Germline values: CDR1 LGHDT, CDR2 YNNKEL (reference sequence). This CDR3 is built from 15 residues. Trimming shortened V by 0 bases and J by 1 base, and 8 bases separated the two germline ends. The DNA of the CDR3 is TGTGCCAGCAGCCAAGATAAGATCCGCACAGATACGCAGTATTTT. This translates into CASSQDKIRTDTQYF.

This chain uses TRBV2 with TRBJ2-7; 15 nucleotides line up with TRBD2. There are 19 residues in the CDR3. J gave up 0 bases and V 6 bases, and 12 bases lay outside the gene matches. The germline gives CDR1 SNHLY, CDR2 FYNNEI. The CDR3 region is CASRPIGTSGGLSSYEQYF. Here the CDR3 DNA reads TGTGCCAGCAGGCCCATCGGGACTAGCGGGGGGCTAAGCTCCTACGAGCAGTACTTC.

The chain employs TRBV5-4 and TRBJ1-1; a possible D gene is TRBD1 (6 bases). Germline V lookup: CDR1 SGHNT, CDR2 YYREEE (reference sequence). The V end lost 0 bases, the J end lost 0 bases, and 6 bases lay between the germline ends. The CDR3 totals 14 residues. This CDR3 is CASSLDRVNTEAFF. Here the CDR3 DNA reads TGTGCCAGCAGCTTGGACAGGGTGAACACTGAAGCTTTCTTT. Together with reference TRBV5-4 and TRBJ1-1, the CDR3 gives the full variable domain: ETGVTQSPTHLIKTRGQQVTLRCSSQSGHNTVSWYQQALGQGPQFIFQYYREEENGRGNFPPRFSGLQFPNYSSELNVNALELDDSALYLCASSLDRVNTEAFFGQGTRLTVV.

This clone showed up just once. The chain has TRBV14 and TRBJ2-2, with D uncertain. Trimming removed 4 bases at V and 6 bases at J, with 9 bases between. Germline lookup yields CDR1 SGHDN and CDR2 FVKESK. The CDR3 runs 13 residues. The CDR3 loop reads CASSPLNSGELFF. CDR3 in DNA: TGTGCCAGCAGCCCGCTAAATTCCGGGGAGCTGTTTTTT.

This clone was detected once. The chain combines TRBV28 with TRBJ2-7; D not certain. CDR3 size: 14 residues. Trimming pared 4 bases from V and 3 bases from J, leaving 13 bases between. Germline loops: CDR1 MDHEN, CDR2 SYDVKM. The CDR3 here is CASSWTLQSYEQYF. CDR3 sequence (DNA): TGTGCCAGCAGTTGGACCCTCCAAAGCTACGAGCAGTACTTC. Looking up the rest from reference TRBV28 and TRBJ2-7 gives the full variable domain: DVKVTQSSRYLVKRTGEKVFLECVQDMDHENMFWYRQDPGLGLRLIYFSYDVKMKEKGDIPEGYSVSREKKERFSLILESASTNQTSMYLCASSWTLQSYEQYFGPGTRLTVT.

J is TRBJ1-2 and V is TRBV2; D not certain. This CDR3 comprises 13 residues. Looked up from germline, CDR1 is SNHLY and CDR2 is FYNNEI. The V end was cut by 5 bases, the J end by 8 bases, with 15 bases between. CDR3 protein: CASSSFLHVGYTF. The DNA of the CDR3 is TGTGCCAGCAGTTCCTTTTTACATGTGGGCTACACCTTC.

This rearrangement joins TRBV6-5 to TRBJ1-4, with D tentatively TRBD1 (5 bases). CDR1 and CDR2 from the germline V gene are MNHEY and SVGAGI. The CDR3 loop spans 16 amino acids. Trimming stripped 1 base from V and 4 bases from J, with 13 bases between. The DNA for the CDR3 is TGTGCCAGCAGTTACTTGGGGTGGGGGGATAATGAAAAACTGTTTTTT. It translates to CASSYLGWGDNEKLFF.

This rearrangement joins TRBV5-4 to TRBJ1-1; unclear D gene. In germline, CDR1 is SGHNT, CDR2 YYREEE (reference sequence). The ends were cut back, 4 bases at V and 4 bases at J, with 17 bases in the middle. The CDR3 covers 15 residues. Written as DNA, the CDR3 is TGTGCCAGCAGCCCTAGCGGCCTAGAGGGCACTGAAGCTTTCTTT. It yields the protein CASSPSGLEGTEAFF.

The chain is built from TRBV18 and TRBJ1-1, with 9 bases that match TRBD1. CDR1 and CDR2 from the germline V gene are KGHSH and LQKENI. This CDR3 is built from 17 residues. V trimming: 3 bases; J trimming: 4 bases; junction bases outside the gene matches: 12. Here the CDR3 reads CASSPPRGTGFRTEAFF. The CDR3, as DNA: TGTGCCAGCTCACCTCCCAGGGGGACAGGGTTTCGCACTGAAGCTTTCTTT.

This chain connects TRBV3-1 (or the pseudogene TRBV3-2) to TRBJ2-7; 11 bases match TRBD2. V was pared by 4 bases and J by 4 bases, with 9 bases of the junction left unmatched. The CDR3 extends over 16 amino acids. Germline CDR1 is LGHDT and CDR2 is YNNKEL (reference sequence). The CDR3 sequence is CASSPSWLAGGYEQYF. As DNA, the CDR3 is TGTGCCAGCAGCCCCAGCTGGCTAGCGGGGGGATACGAGCAGTACTTC.

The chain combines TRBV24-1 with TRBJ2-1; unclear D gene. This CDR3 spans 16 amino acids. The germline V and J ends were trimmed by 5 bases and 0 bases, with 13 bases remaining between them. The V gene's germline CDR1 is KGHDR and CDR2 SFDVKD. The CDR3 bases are TGTGCCACCAGTGGTAGCAGCAAGAGCTCCTACAATGAGCAGTTCTTC. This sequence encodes CATSGSSKSSYNEQFF.

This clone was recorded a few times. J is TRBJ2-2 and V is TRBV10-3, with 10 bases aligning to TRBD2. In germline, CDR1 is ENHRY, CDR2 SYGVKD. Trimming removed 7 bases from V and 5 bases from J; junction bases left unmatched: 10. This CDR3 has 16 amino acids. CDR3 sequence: CAIKGSGGALTGELFF. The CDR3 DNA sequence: TGTGCCATCAAGGGGAGCGGGGGGGCCCTTACCGGGGAGCTGTTTTTT.

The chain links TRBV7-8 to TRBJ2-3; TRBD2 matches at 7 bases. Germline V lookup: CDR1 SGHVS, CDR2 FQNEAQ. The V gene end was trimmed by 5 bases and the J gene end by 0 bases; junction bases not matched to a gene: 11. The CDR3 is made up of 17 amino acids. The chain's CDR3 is CASSHFQGGISTDTQYF. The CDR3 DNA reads TGTGCCAGCAGCCACTTCCAGGGAGGGATTAGCACAGATACGCAGTATTTT.